The rows below give T cell receptor beta chains drawn from one sample of a study of cytomegalovirus exposure and HLA in healthy donors. Measured with immunoSEQ multiplex PCR; TCRdb has only the in-frame clones, and not every one. The profile covers more than 100,000 clones, with approximately 79% appearing a single time and under 5.5% taken by the ten largest. Sequenced material: PBMCs. These TCRs come from a man in his fifties in good health and CMV-seropositive. CDR3s include the opening cysteine and the closing phenylalanine or tryptophan. A D gene is named only where the DNA matches it firmly. Size is stated for part of the rows, as once, few or many counts, or as a class when the clone is expanded.

J gene | clone size | D gene | V gene | CDR3 DNA | CDR3 protein
TRBJ1-2 | . | . | TRBV6-5 | TGTGCCAGCAGTCCTTGGGGGGTTTCTAATTATGGCTACACCTTC | CASSPWGVSNYGYTF
TRBJ2-7 | . | . | TRBV7-2 | TGTGCCAGCAGCTTAGTGGCAGCCTACGAGCAGTACTTC | CASSLVAAYEQYF
TRBJ1-3 | . | . | TRBV11-3 | TGTGCCAGCAGCTCTTACAATCCTCAAAGCGGCTCTGGAAACACCATATATTTT | CASSSYNPQSGSGNTIYF
TRBJ2-3 | . | TRBD1 | TRBV5-1 | TGCGCCAGCAGCACGGACAGGCCTAGCACAGATACGCAGTATTTT | CASSTDRPSTDTQYF
TRBJ1-2 | . | . | TRBV5-1 | TGCGCCAGCAGCTTCAGGGTACCCAACTATGGCTACACCTTC | CASSFRVPNYGYTF
TRBJ1-5 | . | . | TRBV10-2 | TGCGCCAGCAGTCTCCCAGGTCAGCCCCAGCATTTT | CASSLPGQPQHF
TRBJ2-7 | . | TRBD2 | TRBV7-9 | TGTGCCAGCAGCTTGGGGGGGAAACGCTACGAGCAGTACTTC | CASSLGGKRYEQYF
TRBJ2-1 | . | . | TRBV12-1 | TGTGCCAGCAGCTCTTCCGGGACTCTTCCACGTAGGCCCTACAATGAGCAGTTCTTC | CASSSSGTLPRRPYNEQFF
TRBJ1-5 | . | TRBD1 | TRBV5-8 | TGTGCCAGCAGTGAGGGGACAGGGATCAATCAGCCCCAGCATTTT | CASSEGTGINQPQHF
TRBJ2-5 | . | . | TRBV6-5 | TGTGCCAGCAGTCGGCGGAAGAGAGAGACCCAGTACTTC | CASSRRKRETQYF
TRBJ2-7 | . | . | TRBV21-1 | TGTGCCAGCAGCAAATATCGGCTCCAAGGGACAGCGCAGCCCCTCTCCTACGAGCAGTACTTC | CASSKYRLQGTAQPLSYEQYF
TRBJ2-1 | . | TRBD2 | TRBV4-1 | TGCGCCAGCAGCCAAGCGTCTAGCGGGAGGGTTTATGAGCAGTTCTTC | CASSQASSGRVYEQFF
TRBJ1-1 | . | TRBD1 | TRBV7-9 | TGTGCCAGCAGCTTAGCAGGGGGCAGGGCTTTCTTT | CASSLAGGRAFF
TRBJ1-1 | . | . | TRBV11-1 | TGTGCCAGCAGCCCACTGCACCCGAACACTGAAGCTTTCTTT | CASSPLHPNTEAFF
TRBJ2-3 | . | TRBD1 | TRBV5-4 | TGTGCCAGCAGCGGAACAGGGGGCTATCGGCCAGATACGCAGTATTTT | CASSGTGGYRPDTQYF
TRBJ2-7 | . | . | TRBV11-3 | TGTGCCAGCAGCTTAGTCCCGGGGTCTGGCGAGCAGTACTTC | CASSLVPGSGEQYF
TRBJ1-1 | . | . | TRBV28 | TGTGCCAGCAGTTTACCGGTGAAGGGGCGCGGTACTGAAGCTTTCTTT | CASSLPVKGRGTEAFF
TRBJ2-1 | . | TRBD1 | TRBV5-1 | TGCGCCAGCAGCAGGACAGGGAGATATGAGCAGTTCTTC | CASSRTGRYEQFF
TRBJ1-5 | . | . | TRBV19 | TGTGCCAGTAGGGTGGGGACAACTCAGCCCCAGCATTTT | CASRVGTTQPQHF
TRBJ1-2 | few | TRBD1 | TRBV6-5 | TGTGCCAGCAGGAGGACAGGGGGCGACTATGGCTACACCTTC | CASRRTGGDYGYTF
TRBJ1-5 | once | . | TRBV11-2 | TGTGCCAGCAGCTTAGATAGGAGTCAGCCCCAGCATTTC | CASSLDRSQPQHF
TRBJ2-3 | . | . | TRBV11-2 | TGTGCCAGCAGCTTAGCTCCAGGGTTTGGCACAGATACGCAGTATTTT | CASSLAPGFGTDTQYF
TRBJ2-2 | . | . | TRBV2 | TGTGCCAGCAGTAAAGTCCCAGGGATCGGGGAGCTGTTTTTT | CASSKVPGIGELFF
TRBJ1-1 | . | . | TRBV12-1 | TGTGCCAGCAGCTTTTTGCGATTCCAGGTATTCATGAACACTGAAGCTTTCTTT | CASSFLRFQVFMNTEAFF
TRBJ1-1 | . | . | TRBV18 | TGTGCCAGCTCACCATCCCGGGTTGCGGTGAACACTGAAGCTTTCTTT | CASSPSRVAVNTEAFF
TRBJ2-6 | . | . | TRBV6-5 | TGTGCCAGCAGTTCCGCTGCGTCTGGGGCCAACGTCCTGACTTTC | CASSSAASGANVLTF
TRBJ2-4 | . | TRBD2 | TRBV19 | TGTGCCAGTAGTGATACTAGCGGAAACATTCAGTACTTC | CASSDTSGNIQYF
TRBJ2-7 | . | TRBD1 | TRBV5-6 | TGTGCCAGCAGCCGACAGGGTGGTTGGGAGCAGTACTTC | CASSRQGGWEQYF
TRBJ1-2 | . | . | TRBV6-5 | TGTGCCAGCAGTTACTCTGGGGGGGCGGACTATGGCTACACCTTC | CASSYSGGADYGYTF
TRBJ1-1 | . | . | TRBV29-1 | TGCAGCGTCAAAGCGGCGGGGGGCTATAACACTGAAGCTTTCTTT | CSVKAAGGYNTEAFF
TRBJ2-3 | . | . | TRBV7-9 | TGTGCCAGCAGCCCACGAGCCCGGACAGATACGCAGTATTTT | CASSPRARTDTQYF
TRBJ1-2 | . | . | TRBV6-5 | TGTGCCAGCAGTCGTAGGACAATAGAAGTCTATGGCTACACCTTC | CASSRRTIEVYGYTF
TRBJ2-7 | once | . | TRBV4-1 | TGCGCCAGCAGCGTTGGACAGAGCCTTTCCTACGAGCAGTACTTC | CASSVGQSLSYEQYF
TRBJ1-1 | . | . | TRBV18 | TGTGCCAGCTCAGCTTTAACATCGAACACTGAAGCTTTCTTT | CASSALTSNTEAFF
TRBJ1-1 | few | TRBD1 | TRBV6-1 | TGTGCCAGCACAAGGGTAACAGGGGCCGGGACTGAAGCTTTCTTT | CASTRVTGAGTEAFF
TRBJ2-7 | . | TRBD1 | TRBV5-1 | TGCGCCAGCAGCTTGGATAGCGTTTGGGACAGGGAAAAGAGCTACGAGCAGTACTTC | CASSLDSVWDREKSYEQYF
TRBJ2-7 | . | TRBD2 | TRBV6-5 | TGTGCCAGCAGCATCACTAGCGGGGGAAGCTACGAGCAGTACTTC | CASSITSGGSYEQYF
TRBJ2-7 | . | TRBD1 | TRBV19 | TGTGCCAGTAGTACCTCCCCGGGACAGGGCCACGAGCAGTACTTC | CASSTSPGQGHEQYF
TRBJ2-1 | . | TRBD2 | TRBV7-6 | TGTGCCAGCAGCAGAGGTAGCGGGGGGTACAATGAGCAGTTCTTC | CASSRGSGGYNEQFF
TRBJ1-3 | . | . | TRBV5-1 | TGCGCCAGCAGCTTGCTCTCAGGAACCTCTGGAAACACCATATATTTT | CASSLLSGTSGNTIYF